This T cell receptor beta chain derives from a study of T cells in Graves' hyperthyroidism and ophthalmopathy. This clonotype was found a few times. RNA transcripts provided the source from which TCR beta CDR3 regions were amplified. Using the HTBI primer set, a first-round RT-PCR was run on the TCR CDR3. From the multiplex PCR reads, TCRdb called clonotypes with MiXCR, one entry per CDR3 protein. The data contain a few hundred thousand distinct CDR3 sequences, roughly 15% of them singletons. V was pared by 2 bases and J by 6 bases, with 14 bases between. The germline gives CDR1 MNHEY, CDR2 SVGAGI. The CDR3 consists of 14 residues. It was less than 13 ml of fresh peripheral blood that supplied the PBMCs.

Sequenced: blood. The V call is TRBV6-5, the J call TRBJ2-7; no clear D. This TCR derives from a woman between 18 and 30 years old with Graves' ophthalmopathy. CDR3 nucleotide sequence: TGTGCCAGCAGTTACGGCGCAGCGATGGGCGAGCAGTACTTC. Its protein is CASSYGAAMGEQYF.